The 12 T cell receptor beta chains below come from one sample, sequenced in a study of blood T cell repertoires in COVID-19. Only in-frame clones appear in the TCRdb table, and some are missing; sequencing was by immunoSEQ multiplex PCR. The table has around 220,000 clones, roughly 84% seen once. Sequencing was performed on peripheral blood. These receptors originate from a woman aged 35 to 49 who had recovered from COVID-19.

This chain links TRBV29-1 with TRBJ2-5, with a possible D match to TRBD2 (5 bases). The CDR3 totals 13 residues. The V and J ends lost 3 bases and 4 bases respectively, with 12 bases between them. Germline V gene sequence: CDR1 SQVTM, CDR2 ANQGSEA. CDR3 protein: CSVEAGKGETQYF. CDR3 in DNA: TGCAGCGTTGAGGCCGGGAAGGGAGAGACCCAGTACTTC.

This clone was seen only once. V and J are TRBV24-1 and TRBJ2-1; 8 bases are a match to TRBD1. J lost 0 bases, V lost 2 bases, and 2 bases had no gene match. This CDR3 contains 16 residues. The germline V gene encodes CDR1 KGHDR and CDR2 SFDVKD. The CDR3 region has the DNA TGTGCCACCAGTGATTCGGACAGGGCCTCCTACAATGAGCAGTTCTTC. It is translated as CATSDSDRASYNEQFF.

V is TRBV6-2 or TRBV6-3 and J is TRBJ2-5, with TRBD2 matching over 8 bases. Germline V lookup: CDR1 MNHEY, CDR2 SVGEGT. The length of the CDR3 is 14 residues. V trimming: 6 bases; J trimming: 4 bases; junction bases outside the gene matches: 7. The CDR3 region has the DNA TGTGCCAGCAGCCGGTGGAGCGGGGGAGAGACCCAGTACTTC. Amino acid sequence: CASSRWSGGETQYF.

The rearrangement joins TRBV27 to TRBJ2-5, with D perhaps TRBD2 (7 bases). The CDR3 runs 15 residues. The V and J ends lost 0 bases and 6 bases respectively, with 14 bases between them. Germline V gene lookup returns CDR1 MNHEY and CDR2 SMNVEV (reference sequence). The chain's CDR3 is CASSLSSGGWKTQYF. As DNA, the CDR3 is TGTGCCAGCAGTTTATCATCGGGGGGCTGGAAGACCCAGTACTTC.

The gene calls are TRBV4-2 and TRBJ2-2; the match to TRBD2 covers 7 bases. Germline CDR1 LGHNA, CDR2 YNFKEQ. The CDR3 sequence is 15 residues long. After removal of 7 bases from V and 5 bases from J, the junction contained 10 bases not matched to a gene. For the CDR3, the DNA is TGTGCCAGCACCGTGACTAGCCCTCAAACCGGGGAGCTGTTTTTT. Its translation is CASTVTSPQTGELFF.

The chain recombines TRBV9 with TRBJ2-7; D might be TRBD1 (8 bases). Trimming removed 4 bases from V and 3 bases from J, with 17 bases in between. The CDR3 is made up of 15 amino acids. In germline, CDR1 is SGDLS, CDR2 YYNGEE. CDR3 loop: CASSRTGRDRYEQYF. The CDR3 nucleotides read TGTGCCAGCAGCCGGACAGGGAGGGATCGCTACGAGCAGTACTTC.

CDR3 sequence (DNA): TGTGCCAGCAGTTATCGGGGGGGGTTCTATGAGCAGTTCTTC. It translates to CASSYRGGFYEQFF. The chain joins TRBV6-2 or TRBV6-3 to TRBJ2-1, with 8 bases matching TRBD2. The V and J ends lost 3 bases and 8 bases, in that order; junction bases with no gene match: 6. Germline V gene data show CDR1 as MNHEY and CDR2 as SVGEGT. CDR3 size: 14 residues.

This rearrangement joins TRBV27 to TRBJ2-7; 9 nucleotides align to TRBD2. The length of the CDR3 is 17 residues. Germline lookup yields CDR1 MNHEY and CDR2 SMNVEV (reference sequence). The trim removed 2 bases at V and 3 bases at J, leaving 11 bases unmatched. The CDR3 loop is CASSLRKAGTSFYEQYF. The CDR3 DNA reads as TGTGCCAGCAGTTTACGAAAGGCGGGGACTAGCTTCTACGAGCAGTACTTC.

The CDR3 DNA is TGCGCCAGCAGCTTTACCGGGACTAGCGGGAGTTACGAGCAGTACTTC. This codes for CASSFTGTSGSYEQYF. This chain joins TRBV5-1 and TRBJ2-7, with TRBD2 identical over 14 bases. V gave up 2 bases and J gave up 4 bases; unmatched junction bases: 5. The CDR3 length is 16 residues. The germline V gene has CDR1 SGHRS and CDR2 YFSETQ.

This clone was picked up one time. The chain combines TRBV10-3 with TRBJ1-6, with 9 bases aligning to TRBD1. CDR1 is ENHRY and CDR2 is SYGVKD in the germline V gene. V lost 2 bases, J lost 7 bases, and 6 bases stayed unmatched. CDR3 size: 16 residues. The CDR3 DNA sequence: TGTGCCATCAGTGAGCGACAGGGGGACCTAAATTCACCCCTCCACTTT. Translating gives CAISERQGDLNSPLHF.

This clone was counted only a few times. The CDR3 here is CSVSKATGIIYGYTF. The CDR3 nucleotides read TGCAGCGTTTCGAAAGCGACAGGGATCATCTATGGCTACACCTTC. This chain joins TRBV29-1 and TRBJ1-2; 7 bases align to TRBD1. Germline lookup yields CDR1 SQVTM and CDR2 ANQGSEA. This CDR3 has 15 amino acids. The trim removed 5 bases at V and 4 bases at J, leaving 13 bases unmatched.

This clone was seen a single time. The J gene is TRBJ2-1, the V gene TRBV10-3; D is perhaps TRBD2 (6 bases). Trimming pared 3 bases from V and 4 bases from J, leaving 13 bases between. This CDR3 spans 15 amino acids. Germline lookup yields CDR1 ENHRY and CDR2 SYGVKD. The CDR3 DNA reads as TGTGCCATCAGTGATCCGGGAGCCAGGTACAATGAGCAGTTCTTC. Amino acid sequence: CAISDPGARYNEQFF.